A selection of T cell receptor beta chains follows, all from one sample in a study of blood T cell repertoires in COVID-19. Some clones are missing from TCRdb's copy, which holds only in-frame ones; the method was immunoSEQ multiplex PCR. Found here are some 120,000 clones, 70% to 90% of them singletons; the top ten hold about 3.6%. The sample consisted of peripheral blood. The receptors originated from a woman aged 60 to 75 with acute or convalescent COVID-19. CDR3s include the opening cysteine and the closing phenylalanine or tryptophan. Each record gives: clone size, D gene, V gene, J gene, CDR3 DNA, CDR3 protein. D genes are given only for firm matches. Part of the rows lack a size; the others show once, few, many or a class for expanded clones.

-	-	TRBV6-5	TRBJ1-1	TGTGCCAGCAGCCCGGCGGGTATGAACACTGAAGCTTTCTTT	CASSPAGMNTEAFF
-	-	TRBV4-2	TRBJ2-2	TGTGCCAGCAGCCAAGTCAAGGGCAGCGGAGAGTTTAACACCGGGGAGCTGTTTTTT	CASSQVKGSGEFNTGELFF
-	-	TRBV15	TRBJ1-1	TGTGCCACCAGCAGATCACAGGTACGGAACACTGAAGCTTTCTTT	CATSRSQVRNTEAFF
once	-	TRBV5-1	TRBJ1-5	TGCGCCAGCAGCCCGAACGGTCAGCCCCAGCATTTT	CASSPNGQPQHF
-	-	TRBV4-2	TRBJ1-2	TGTGCCAGCAGCCAAGACACCCGCGTTCACTATGGCTACACCTTC	CASSQDTRVHYGYTF
once	-	TRBV4-1	TRBJ2-1	TGCGCCAGCAGCCAATGGCAGGGCCCCTACAATGAGCAGTTCTTC	CASSQWQGPYNEQFF
-	-	TRBV11-2	TRBJ1-1	TGTGCCAGCAGCTTCGGGGACGGGGGCACTGAAGCTTTCTTT	CASSFGDGGTEAFF
-	TRBD1	TRBV19	TRBJ1-5	TGTGCCAGTAGGACCACAGGGGGGAGCAATCAGCCCCAGCATTTT	CASRTTGGSNQPQHF
-	TRBD1	TRBV28	TRBJ1-2	TGTGCCAGCACCATTAGGACAGGGGGAGGCTACACCTTC	CASTIRTGGGYTF
-	TRBD2	TRBV7-9	TRBJ2-1	TGTGCCAGCAGCCTAGGAGGACTAGCGGGAGCCAATGAGCAGTTCTTC	CASSLGGLAGANEQFF
-	-	TRBV2	TRBJ2-3	TGTGCCAGCAGCTGGGCCCTTAAGACCACAGATACGCAGTATTTT	CASSWALKTTDTQYF
-	-	TRBV6-5	TRBJ1-1	TGTGCCAGCAGTTCTCCACTAACCCCCGGAACTGAAGCTTTCTTT	CASSSPLTPGTEAFF
-	-	TRBV5-1	TRBJ1-6	TGCGCCAGCAGCTTGGAGCAGGGGTATAATTCACCCCTCCACTTT	CASSLEQGYNSPLHF
once	TRBD2	TRBV2	TRBJ2-2	TGTGCCAGCAGTGAAGCCCGCGGGAGCACCGGGGAGCTGTTTTTT	CASSEARGSTGELFF